The 22 T cell receptor beta chains below come from one sample, sequenced in a study of blood T cells in healthy people across ages. Sample-barcoded 5' priming and a J-beta primer mix drove a second PCR of about 6 to 12 cycles. Using its own MiXCR run on the 5' RACE reads, TCRdb lists one record per CDR3 protein. This sample has 800,000 to 1,300,000 distinct CDR3 sequences, with about 25% found just once. The data were also submitted as part of a second study, on T cells of mothers and their children.

Source material: blood. These receptors all stem from a girl aged 2 to 9 in good health.

The CDR3 nucleotides are TGTGCCAGCAGTGGTTACAGGGGGCGTTGGGGGACCCAGTACTTC. Its protein product is CASSGYRGRWGTQYF. This chain joins TRBV6-1 and TRBJ2-5, with 9 bases identical to TRBD1. From germline, CDR1 is MNHNS and CDR2 SASEGT. Trimming removed 4 bases from V and 7 bases from J; junction bases left unmatched: 10. The CDR3 runs 15 residues.

This clonotype was counted a few times. The chain couples TRBV20-1 to TRBJ2-3; the match to TRBD2 covers 13 bases. Germline CDR1 and CDR2: DFQATT and SNEGSKA (reference sequence). The CDR3 has 15 residues. The V gene end was trimmed by 5 bases and the J gene end by 3 bases; junction bases not matched to a gene: 5. The CDR3 loop reads CSAGRLAGGTDTQYF. The CDR3 DNA follows: TGCAGTGCTGGTAGACTAGCGGGGGGAACAGATACGCAGTATTTT.

This clonotype was seen a few times. This chain links TRBV4-3 with TRBJ2-5; TRBD2 matches 9 bases. TRBJ2-1 matches the DNA end more closely, so the J call is doubtful. Germline loops: CDR1 LGHNA, CDR2 YSLEER. The CDR3 length is 13 residues. The CDR3 nucleotides read TGCGCCAGCAGCCAAGAGGGACTAGCTGAGCAGTTCTTC. It translates to CASSQEGLAEQFF.

The chain combines TRBV4-1 with TRBJ2-5; D ambiguous. Germline CDR1 and CDR2: MGHRA and YSYEKL. The ends were cut back, 2 bases at V and 4 bases at J, with 14 bases in the middle. This CDR3 spans 15 amino acids. The CDR3, as DNA: TGCGCCAGCAGCCAAATTGGGCTCCCAGGAGAGACCCAGTACTTC. Translation gives CASSQIGLPGETQYF.

This clonotype was found a few times. At one end the junction does not follow the germline gene, possibly because of a read error. This chain links TRBV12-3 or TRBV12-4 with TRBJ1-6; TRBD1 aligns across 9 bases. The CDR3 has 14 residues. The DNA for the CDR3 is TGTGCCAGCAGTCTCGGGACAGGGAATTCACCCCCCCACTTT. Amino acid sequence: CASSLGTGNSPPHF.

The rearrangement uses TRBV4-1 and TRBJ1-1; D is unresolved. The ends were cut back, 1 base at V and 1 base at J, with 10 bases in the middle. CDR1 and CDR2 from the germline V gene are MGHRA and YSYEKL. The CDR3 extends over 15 amino acids. CDR3 residues: CASSQVYPQNTEAFF. CDR3 sequence (DNA): TGCGCCAGCAGCCAAGTATATCCCCAGAACACTGAAGCTTTCTTT.

This clonotype has just a few counts. The rearrangement links TRBV7-9 to TRBJ1-1, with D possibly TRBD1 on 6 matching bases. The CDR3 is made up of 11 amino acids. From germline, CDR1 is SEHNR and CDR2 FQNEAQ (reference sequence). V dropped 11 bases and J dropped 1 base, with 8 bases sitting between them. CDR3 sequence: CALGGNTEAFF. CDR3 bases: TGTGCCCTAGGGGGGAACACTGAAGCTTTCTTT.

V usage is TRBV7-9 and J usage is TRBJ2-3; 13 nucleotides line up with TRBD2. Germline V lookup: CDR1 SEHNR, CDR2 FQNEAQ (reference sequence). This CDR3 is built from 15 residues. V was pared by 4 bases and J by 5 bases, with 3 bases of the junction left unmatched. The CDR3 sequence: CASSSLAGGQDTQYF. The CDR3 DNA reads as TGTGCCAGCAGCTCACTAGCGGGAGGGCAAGATACGCAGTATTTT.

The chain joins TRBV2 to TRBJ2-5; no clear D gene. There are 14 residues in the CDR3. V was pared by 2 bases and J by 3 bases, with 10 bases between. Looked up from germline, CDR1 is SNHLY and CDR2 is FYNNEI. As DNA, the CDR3 is TGTGCCAGCAGTGAACGGAGTAGCAAAGAGACCCAGTACTTC. Translated: CASSERSSKETQYF.

This clonotype has a handful of counts. This rearrangement joins TRBV4-2 to TRBJ1-2, with TRBD1 matching 10 bases. Germline CDR1 and CDR2: LGHNA and YNFKEQ. V was clipped by 2 bases and J by 4 bases; unmatched bases: 13. The CDR3 runs to 18 residues. CDR3 DNA sequence: TGTGCCAGCAGCCAAAGGAGTCCGGGACAGGGGCTTGTCTATGGCTACACCTTC. It encodes CASSQRSPGQGLVYGYTF.

This clonotype was found a few times. The chain couples TRBV29-1 to TRBJ2-3, with 9 bases matching TRBD1. There are 15 residues in the CDR3. Germline V gene sequence: CDR1 SQVTM, CDR2 ANQGSEA. The V gene end was trimmed by 1 base and the J gene end by 6 bases; junction bases not matched to a gene: 8. This chain's CDR3 is CSVEVQGAQEDTQYF. CDR3 DNA: TGCAGCGTTGAAGTACAGGGGGCACAAGAGGATACGCAGTATTTT.

This chain uses TRBV7-2 with TRBJ2-5; D not certain. The assigned J gene may be wrong: the sequence end matches TRBJ2-7 better. Looked up from germline, CDR1 is SGHTA and CDR2 is FQGNSA. The CDR3 is 13 residues long. The CDR3 is CASSHVTSYEQYF. CDR3 bases: TGTGCCAGCAGTCATGTTACTTCCTACGAGCAGTACTTC.

The chain recombines TRBV3-1 with TRBJ1-1, with 7 positions matching TRBD1. The CDR3 totals 14 residues. The V gene end was trimmed by 6 bases and the J gene end by 5 bases; junction bases not matched to a gene: 9. Germline V CDR1 and CDR2: LGHDT, YNNKEL (reference sequence). CDR3 sequence reads: CASRPQGDGTEAFF. Written as DNA, the CDR3 is TGTGCCAGCAGGCCTCAGGGGGATGGAACTGAAGCTTTCTTT.

This clonotype came up a few times. The chain links TRBV6-2 or TRBV6-3 to TRBJ1-1; D is perhaps TRBD1 (6 bases). CDR1 and CDR2 (germline): MNHEY, SVGEGT. V lost 7 bases, J lost 4 bases, and 16 bases lay in between. The CDR3 length is 14 residues. The CDR3 here is CASTSTGRFTEAFF. As DNA, the CDR3 is TGTGCCAGCACCTCCACAGGGAGGTTCACTGAAGCTTTCTTT.

V and J are TRBV7-2 and TRBJ1-1; unclear D gene. The CDR3 sequence is 14 residues long. V lost 1 base and J lost 8, with 14 bases in between. CDR1 SGHTA and CDR2 FQGNSA come from the germline V gene. In nucleotides, the CDR3 is TGTGCCAGCAGCTTAGTGCCCAGGAGGGTAGAAGCTTTCTTT. Translated: CASSLVPRRVEAFF.

A single count supports this clonotype. The chain links TRBV20-1 to TRBJ1-4; D not certain. V shed 5 bases and J shed 11 bases, with 12 bases lying between them. The CDR3 has 11 amino acids. CDR1 is DFQATT and CDR2 is SNEGSKA in the germline V gene (reference sequence). The CDR3 here is CSAPAGNKLFF. The CDR3 DNA reads as TGCAGTGCTCCGGCCGGGAACAAACTGTTTTTT.

The genes are TRBV18 and TRBJ1-1; maybe TRBD1 (6 bases). The length of the CDR3 is 16 residues. Trimming stripped 7 bases from V and 4 bases from J, with 22 bases between. Germline CDR1 reads KGHSH; CDR2 reads LQKENI. The CDR3 DNA sequence: TGTGCCAGCTTATCGAGAATCGCAGGGGCGACCACTGAAGCTTTCTTT. Translated, it gives CASLSRIAGATTEAFF.

This chain joins TRBV20-1 and TRBJ1-2, with a weak D call TRBD1 (5 bases). The germline V gene has CDR1 DFQATT and CDR2 SNEGSKA (reference sequence). This CDR3 is built from 13 residues. V shed 3 bases and J shed 4 bases, with 12 bases lying between them. CDR3 in amino acids: CSASEAGSYGYTF. DNA for the CDR3: TGCAGTGCTAGTGAAGCAGGGAGCTATGGCTACACCTTC.

The V gene is TRBV29-1, the J gene TRBJ2-1; no reliable D call. There are 14 residues in the CDR3. Trimming cost V 7 bases and J 8 bases, with 21 bases left between them. The germline CDR1 and CDR2 sequences are SQVTM and ANQGSEA. The CDR3 loop reads CSARLVGFWYEQFF. The CDR3 region has the DNA TGCAGCGCTAGACTCGTCGGCTTTTGGTATGAGCAGTTCTTC.

Only a few counts were recorded for this clonotype. The gene calls are TRBV20-1 and TRBJ2-3; tentatively, D is TRBD2 (5 bases). The CDR3 extends over 13 amino acids. Germline loops: CDR1 DFQATT, CDR2 SNEGSKA (reference sequence). Trimming took off 8 bases at V and 2 bases at J, with 14 bases between the two ends. Here the CDR3 DNA reads TGCAGTACAAGGCGCGGGTTCACAGATACGCAGTATTTT. As protein: CSTRRGFTDTQYF.

The chain joins TRBV29-1 to TRBJ1-4, with 8 nucleotides matching TRBD1. Germline V gene lookup returns CDR1 SQVTM and CDR2 ANQGSEA. After removal of 6 bases from V and 6 bases from J, the junction contained 9 bases not matched to a gene. CDR3 length: 14 amino acids. CDR3 residues: CSVRTGRLYEKLFF. In nucleotides, the CDR3 is TGCAGCGTAAGGACAGGGAGGCTTTATGAAAAACTGTTTTTT.

The chain joins TRBV6-6 to TRBJ2-1; D is ambiguous. The CDR3 totals 15 residues. CDR1 and CDR2 from the germline V gene are MNHNY and SVGAGI (reference sequence). V was shortened by 2 bases and J by 7 bases, with 15 bases between the two germline ends. The CDR3 DNA reads as TGTGCCAGCAGTTACCCAGGAGTTTTTGGGAATGAGCAGTTCTTC. Translating it yields CASSYPGVFGNEQFF.